The sequence of this T cell receptor beta chain was determined in a study of cytomegalovirus exposure and HLA in healthy donors. Findings of the study overall: Later examination showed HLA-associated TCR beta chains had greater clonal expansion than equally common others. A previous analysis found most TCR beta V segments productive roughly 87% or roughly 30% of the time. TCR sequences were mostly rare, though some public TCRs occurred in many donors.

PCR was performed using 60 Vbeta and 13 Jbeta primers. Sequencing used immunoSEQ multiplex PCR; TCRdb keeps in-frame clones, though not all of them. The data hold nearly 200,000 clones, with 82% observed a single time. Although they were nominally healthy when sampled, donors likely had unrecorded immune exposures. The CDR3 consists of 13 residues. V lost 5 bases and J lost 1, with 9 bases in between. Germline lookup yields CDR1 SGHVS and CDR2 FQNEAQ. With respect to this clone: Its specificity is not known.

The receptor was isolated from a boy under 10 years old in good health and CMV-seronegative. The V and J genes are TRBV7-8 and TRBJ2-7; possibly TRBD1 for D (6 bases). The sequenced sample consisted of PBMCs. The CDR3 sequence: CASSTDRSYEQYF. CDR3 bases: TGTGCCAGCAGCACGGACAGATCCTACGAGCAGTACTTC.